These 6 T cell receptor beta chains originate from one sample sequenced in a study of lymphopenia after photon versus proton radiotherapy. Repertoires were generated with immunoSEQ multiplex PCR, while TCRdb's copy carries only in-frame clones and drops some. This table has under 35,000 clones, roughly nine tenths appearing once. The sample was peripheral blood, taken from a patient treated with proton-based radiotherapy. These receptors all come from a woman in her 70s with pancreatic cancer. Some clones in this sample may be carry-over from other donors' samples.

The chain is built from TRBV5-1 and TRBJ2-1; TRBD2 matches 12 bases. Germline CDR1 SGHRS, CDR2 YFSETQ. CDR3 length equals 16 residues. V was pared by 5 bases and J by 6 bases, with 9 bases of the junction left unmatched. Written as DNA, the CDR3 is TGCGCCAGCAGTCCGATCGGACTAGCGGGAAGCAATGAGCAGTTCTTC. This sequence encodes CASSPIGLAGSNEQFF.

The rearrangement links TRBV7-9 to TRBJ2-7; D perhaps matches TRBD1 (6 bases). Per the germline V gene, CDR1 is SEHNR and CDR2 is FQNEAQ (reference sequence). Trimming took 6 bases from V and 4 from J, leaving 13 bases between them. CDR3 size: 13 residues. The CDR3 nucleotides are TGTGCCAGCAGACCCACAGGGTTATACGAGCAGTACTTC. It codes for CASRPTGLYEQYF.

The CDR3 protein is CSVGQGINQPQHF. The CDR3 DNA sequence: TGCAGCGTTGGACAGGGGATCAATCAGCCCCAGCATTTT. The rearrangement uses TRBV29-1 and TRBJ1-5, with TRBD1 identical over 8 bases. CDR1 SQVTM and CDR2 ANQGSEA come from the germline V gene. This CDR3 region has 13 residues. With 4 bases clipped from V and 3 bases from J, the junction kept 2 bases outside the gene matches.

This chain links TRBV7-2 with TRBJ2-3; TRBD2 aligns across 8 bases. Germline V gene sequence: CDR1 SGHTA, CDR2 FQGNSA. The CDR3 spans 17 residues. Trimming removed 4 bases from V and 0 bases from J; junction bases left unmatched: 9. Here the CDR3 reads CASSSPIVAGSTDTQYF. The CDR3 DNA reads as TGTGCCAGCAGCTCTCCTATAGTAGCGGGAAGCACAGATACGCAGTATTTT.

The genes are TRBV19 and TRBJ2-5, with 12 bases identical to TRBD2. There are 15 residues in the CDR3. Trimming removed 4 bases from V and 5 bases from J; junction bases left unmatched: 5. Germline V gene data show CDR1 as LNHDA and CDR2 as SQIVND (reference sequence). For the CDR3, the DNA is TGTGCCAGTAGTAGACTAGCGGGAGACGGGGAGACCCAGTACTTC. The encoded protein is CASSRLAGDGETQYF.

CDR3 in amino acids: CASSVGLHYEQYF. The DNA of the CDR3 is TGTGCCAGCAGCGTAGGGCTCCACTACGAGCAGTACTTC. The chain is built from TRBV9 and TRBJ2-7, with D hard to call. The CDR3 runs to 13 residues. Looked up from germline, CDR1 is SGDLS and CDR2 is YYNGEE. V lost 0 bases, J lost 3 bases, and 7 bases lay in between.